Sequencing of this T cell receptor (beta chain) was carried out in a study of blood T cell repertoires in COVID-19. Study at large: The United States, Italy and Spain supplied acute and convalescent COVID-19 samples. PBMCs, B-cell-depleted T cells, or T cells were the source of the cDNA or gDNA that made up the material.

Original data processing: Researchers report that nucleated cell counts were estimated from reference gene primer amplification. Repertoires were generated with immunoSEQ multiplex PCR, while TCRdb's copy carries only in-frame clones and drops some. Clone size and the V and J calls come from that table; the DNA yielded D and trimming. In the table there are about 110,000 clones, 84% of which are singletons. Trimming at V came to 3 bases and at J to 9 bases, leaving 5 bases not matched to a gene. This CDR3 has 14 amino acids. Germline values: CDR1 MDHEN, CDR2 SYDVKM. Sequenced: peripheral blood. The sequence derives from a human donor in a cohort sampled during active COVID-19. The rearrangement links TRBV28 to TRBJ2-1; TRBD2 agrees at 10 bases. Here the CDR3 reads CASSFASGSTEQFF. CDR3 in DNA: TGTGCCAGCAGTTTTGCTAGCGGGAGTACTGAGCAGTTCTTC.